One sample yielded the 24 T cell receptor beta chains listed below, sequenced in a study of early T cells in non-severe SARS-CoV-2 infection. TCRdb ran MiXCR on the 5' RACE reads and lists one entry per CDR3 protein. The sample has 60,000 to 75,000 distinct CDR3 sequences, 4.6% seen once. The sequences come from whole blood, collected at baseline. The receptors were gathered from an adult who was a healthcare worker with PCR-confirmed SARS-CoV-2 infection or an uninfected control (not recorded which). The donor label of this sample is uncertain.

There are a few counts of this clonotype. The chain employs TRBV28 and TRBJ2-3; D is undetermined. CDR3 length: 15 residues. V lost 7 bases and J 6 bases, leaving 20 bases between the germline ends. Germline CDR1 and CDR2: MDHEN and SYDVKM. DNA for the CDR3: TGTGCCAGCATCCATGCCGGGCTCATGGGGGATACGCAGTATTTT. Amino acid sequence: CASIHAGLMGDTQYF.

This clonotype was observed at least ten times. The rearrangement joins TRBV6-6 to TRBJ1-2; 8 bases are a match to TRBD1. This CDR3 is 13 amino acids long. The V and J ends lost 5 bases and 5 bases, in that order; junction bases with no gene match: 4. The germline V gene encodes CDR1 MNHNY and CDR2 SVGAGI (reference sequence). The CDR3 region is CASSKDRAYGYTF. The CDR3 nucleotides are TGTGCCAGCAGTAAGGACAGGGCGTATGGCTACACCTTC.

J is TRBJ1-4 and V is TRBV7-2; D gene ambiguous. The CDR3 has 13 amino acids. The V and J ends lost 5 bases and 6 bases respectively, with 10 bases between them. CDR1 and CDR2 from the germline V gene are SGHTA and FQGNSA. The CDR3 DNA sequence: TGTGCCAGCAGCCGCAATGGGGATGAAAAACTGTTTTTT. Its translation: CASSRNGDEKLFF.

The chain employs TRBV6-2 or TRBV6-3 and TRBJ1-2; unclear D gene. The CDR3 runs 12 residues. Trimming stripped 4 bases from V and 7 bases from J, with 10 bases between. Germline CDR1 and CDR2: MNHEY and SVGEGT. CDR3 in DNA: TGTGCCAGCAGTTCACTCAGGAGTGGCTACACCTTC. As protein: CASSSLRSGYTF.

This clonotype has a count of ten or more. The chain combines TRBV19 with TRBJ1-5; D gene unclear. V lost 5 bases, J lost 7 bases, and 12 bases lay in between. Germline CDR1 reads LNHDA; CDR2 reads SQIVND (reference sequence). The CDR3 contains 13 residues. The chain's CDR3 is CASSVGLHQPQHF. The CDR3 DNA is TGTGCCAGTAGTGTGGGTCTACACCAGCCCCAGCATTTT.

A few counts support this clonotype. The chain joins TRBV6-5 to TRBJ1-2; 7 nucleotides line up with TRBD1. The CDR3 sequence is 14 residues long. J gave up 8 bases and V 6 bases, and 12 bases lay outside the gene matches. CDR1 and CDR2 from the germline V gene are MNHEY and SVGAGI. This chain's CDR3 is CASRRGTAHAGYTF. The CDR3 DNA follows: TGTGCCAGCAGGAGGGGGACAGCCCATGCCGGCTACACCTTC.

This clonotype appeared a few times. Here the CDR3 reads CASSLGYNQPQHF. For the CDR3, the DNA is TGTGCCAGCAGTTTAGGGTACAATCAGCCCCAGCATTTT. The rearrangement links TRBV12-3 or TRBV12-4 to TRBJ1-5; D uncertain. Deletions cut 1 base from V and 3 bases from J, with 4 bases between. There are 13 residues in the CDR3.

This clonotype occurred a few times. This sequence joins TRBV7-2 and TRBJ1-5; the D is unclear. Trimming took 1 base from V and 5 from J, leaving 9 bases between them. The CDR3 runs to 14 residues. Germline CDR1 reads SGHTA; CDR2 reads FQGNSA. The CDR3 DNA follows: TGTGCCAGCAGCTTAGTACATTTAGATCAGCCCCAGCATTTT. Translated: CASSLVHLDQPQHF. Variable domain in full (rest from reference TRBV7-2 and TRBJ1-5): GAGVSQSPSNKVTEKGKDVELRCDPISGHTALYWYRQSLGQGLEFLIYFQGNSAPDKSGLPSDRFSAERTGGSVSTLTIQRTQQEDSAVYLCASSLVHLDQPQHFGDGTRLSIL.

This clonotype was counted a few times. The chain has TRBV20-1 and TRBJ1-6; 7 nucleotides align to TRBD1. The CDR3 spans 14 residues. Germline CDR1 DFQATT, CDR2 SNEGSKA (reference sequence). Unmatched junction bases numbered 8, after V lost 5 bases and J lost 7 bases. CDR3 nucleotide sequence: TGCAGTGCTGCTCGGGACAGCAACAATTCACCCCTCCACTTT. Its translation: CSAARDSNNSPLHF.

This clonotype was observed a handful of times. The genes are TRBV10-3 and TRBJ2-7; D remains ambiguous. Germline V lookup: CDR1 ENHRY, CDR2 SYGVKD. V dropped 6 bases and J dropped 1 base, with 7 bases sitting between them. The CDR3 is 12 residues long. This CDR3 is CAIRGDSYEQYF. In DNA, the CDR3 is TGTGCCATCAGGGGCGATTCCTACGAGCAGTACTTC.

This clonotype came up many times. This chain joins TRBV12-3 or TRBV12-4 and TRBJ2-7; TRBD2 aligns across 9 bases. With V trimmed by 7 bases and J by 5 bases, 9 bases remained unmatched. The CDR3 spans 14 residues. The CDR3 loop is CASTPGLANDEQYF. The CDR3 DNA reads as TGTGCCAGCACCCCCGGACTAGCGAATGACGAGCAGTACTTC.

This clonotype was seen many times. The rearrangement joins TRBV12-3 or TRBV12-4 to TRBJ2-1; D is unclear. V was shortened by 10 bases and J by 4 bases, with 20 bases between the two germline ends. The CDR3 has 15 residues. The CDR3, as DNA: TGTGCCACCGAACAATCTACAATAGGTTACAATGAGCAGTTCTTC. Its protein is CATEQSTIGYNEQFF.

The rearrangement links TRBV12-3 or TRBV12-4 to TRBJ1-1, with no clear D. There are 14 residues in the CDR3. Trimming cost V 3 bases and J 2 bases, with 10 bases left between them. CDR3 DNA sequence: TGTGCCAGCAGTTTTGATGTGGGTAACACTGAAGCTTTCTTT. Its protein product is CASSFDVGNTEAFF.

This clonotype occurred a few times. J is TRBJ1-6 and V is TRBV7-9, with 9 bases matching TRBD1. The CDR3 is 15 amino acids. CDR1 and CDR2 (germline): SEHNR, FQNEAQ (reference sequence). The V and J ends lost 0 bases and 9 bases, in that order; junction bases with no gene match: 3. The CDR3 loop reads CASSLAGQGGSPLHF. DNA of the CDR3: TGTGCCAGCAGCTTAGCGGGACAGGGAGGTTCACCCCTCCACTTT.

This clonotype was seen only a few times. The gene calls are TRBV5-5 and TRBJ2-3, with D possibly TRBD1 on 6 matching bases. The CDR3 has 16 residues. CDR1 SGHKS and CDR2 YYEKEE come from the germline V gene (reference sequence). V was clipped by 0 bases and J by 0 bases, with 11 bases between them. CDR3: CASSLVFGGSTDTQYF. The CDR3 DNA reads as TGTGCCAGCAGCTTGGTATTTGGGGGCAGCACAGATACGCAGTATTTT.

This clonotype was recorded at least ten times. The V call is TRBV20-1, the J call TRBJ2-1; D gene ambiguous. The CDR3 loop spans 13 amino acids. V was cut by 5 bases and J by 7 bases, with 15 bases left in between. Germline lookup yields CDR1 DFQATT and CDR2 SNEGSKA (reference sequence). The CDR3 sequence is CSAGRGLKNEQFF. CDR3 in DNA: TGCAGTGCTGGACGTGGGCTGAAGAATGAGCAGTTCTTC.

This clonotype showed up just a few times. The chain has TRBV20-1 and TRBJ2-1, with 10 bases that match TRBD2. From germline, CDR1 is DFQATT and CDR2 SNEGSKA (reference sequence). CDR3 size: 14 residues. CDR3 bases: TGCAGGGCCCGTGGACTAGCGGAGGACAATGAGCAGTTCTTC. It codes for CRARGLAEDNEQFF.

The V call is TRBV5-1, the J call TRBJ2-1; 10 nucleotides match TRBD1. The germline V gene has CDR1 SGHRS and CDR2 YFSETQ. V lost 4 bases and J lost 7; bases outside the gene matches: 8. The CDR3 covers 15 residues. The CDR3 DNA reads TGCGCCAGCAGCAGAGGACAGGGGGGGCCGAATGAGCAGTTCTTC. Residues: CASSRGQGGPNEQFF. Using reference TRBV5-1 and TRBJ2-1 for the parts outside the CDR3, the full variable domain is KAGVTQTPRYLIKTRGQQVTLSCSPISGHRSVSWYQQTPGQGLQFLFEYFSETQRNKGNFPGRFSGRQFSNSRSEMNVSTLELGDSALYLCASSRGQGGPNEQFFGPGTRLTVL.

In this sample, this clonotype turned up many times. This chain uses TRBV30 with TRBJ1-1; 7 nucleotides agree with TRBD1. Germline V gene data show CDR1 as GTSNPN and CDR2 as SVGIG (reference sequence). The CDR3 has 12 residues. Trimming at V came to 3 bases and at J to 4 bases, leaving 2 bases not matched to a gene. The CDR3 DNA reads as TGTGCCTGGAGGACAGGGCTCACTGAAGCTTTCTTT. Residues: CAWRTGLTEAFF.

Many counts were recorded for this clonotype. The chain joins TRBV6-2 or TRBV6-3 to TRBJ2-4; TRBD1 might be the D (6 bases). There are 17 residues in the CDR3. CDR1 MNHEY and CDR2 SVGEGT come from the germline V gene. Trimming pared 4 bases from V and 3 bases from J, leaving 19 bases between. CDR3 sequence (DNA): TGTGCCAGCAGTTCTTGGACAGACCTCACGGACAAAAACATTCAGTACTTC. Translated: CASSSWTDLTDKNIQYF.

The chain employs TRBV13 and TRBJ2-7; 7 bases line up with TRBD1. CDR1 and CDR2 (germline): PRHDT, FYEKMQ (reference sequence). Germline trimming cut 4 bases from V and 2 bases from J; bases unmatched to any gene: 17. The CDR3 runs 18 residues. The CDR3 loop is CASSSTGKTGMGPYEQYF. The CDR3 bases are TGTGCCAGCAGCTCGACGGGGAAGACAGGGATGGGTCCCTACGAGCAGTACTTC.

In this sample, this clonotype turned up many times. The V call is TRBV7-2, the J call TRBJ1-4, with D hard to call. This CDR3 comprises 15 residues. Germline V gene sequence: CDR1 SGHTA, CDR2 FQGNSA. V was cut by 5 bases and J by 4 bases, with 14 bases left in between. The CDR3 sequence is CASSREGGVNEKLFF. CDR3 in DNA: TGTGCCAGCAGCAGAGAAGGAGGAGTTAATGAAAAACTGTTTTTT.

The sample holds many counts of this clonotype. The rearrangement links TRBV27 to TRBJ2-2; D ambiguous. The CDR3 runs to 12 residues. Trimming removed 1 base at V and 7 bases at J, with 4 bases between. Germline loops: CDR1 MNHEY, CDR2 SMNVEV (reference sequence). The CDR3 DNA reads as TGTGCCAGCAGTTTATGGGGCGGGGAGCTGTTTTTT. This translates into CASSLWGGELFF.

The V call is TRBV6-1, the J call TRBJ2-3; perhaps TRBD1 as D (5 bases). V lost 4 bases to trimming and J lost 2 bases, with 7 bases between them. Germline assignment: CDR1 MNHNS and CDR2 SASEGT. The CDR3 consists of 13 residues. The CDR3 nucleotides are TGTGCCAGCAGTGGACAGCACACAGATACGCAGTATTTT. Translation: CASSGQHTDTQYF.